This T cell receptor beta chain was recorded in a study of cytomegalovirus exposure and HLA in healthy donors. Looking at the study overall: Samples from HLA-typed donors yielded around 79 million unique TCRs in an early data release.

Vbeta (60) and Jbeta (13) primers were used in the PCR. Repertoires were generated with immunoSEQ multiplex PCR, while TCRdb's copy carries only in-frame clones and drops some. The sample carries tens of thousands of clones, approximately 55% recorded once. J lost 0 bases, V lost 5 bases, and 9 bases had no gene match. The CDR3 runs to 16 residues. Germline assignment: CDR1 MGHRA and CDR2 YSYEKL. About this clone: Its specificity is not known.

Study observations and caveats: The records held CMV serostatus as the only immune exposure information.

This receptor was obtained from a human donor in good health. The chain uses TRBV4-1 and TRBJ2-7; 8 positions match TRBD2. The specimen was PBMCs. The CDR3 sequence is CASSTSSGTSSYEQYF. As DNA, the CDR3 is TGCGCCAGCAGCACCTCCTCGGGGACTAGCTCCTACGAGCAGTACTTC.